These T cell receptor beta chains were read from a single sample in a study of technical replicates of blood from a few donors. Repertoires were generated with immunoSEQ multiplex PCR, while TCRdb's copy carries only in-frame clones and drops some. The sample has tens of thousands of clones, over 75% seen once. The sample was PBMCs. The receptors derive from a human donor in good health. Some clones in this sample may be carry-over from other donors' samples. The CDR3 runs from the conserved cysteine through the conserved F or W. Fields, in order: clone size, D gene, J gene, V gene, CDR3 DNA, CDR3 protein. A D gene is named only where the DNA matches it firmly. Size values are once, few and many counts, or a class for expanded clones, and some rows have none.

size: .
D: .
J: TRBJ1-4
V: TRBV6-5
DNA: TGTGCCAGCAGATACACGAACGGTTTGCGGGAAAAACTGTTTTTT
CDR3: CASRYTNGLREKLFF

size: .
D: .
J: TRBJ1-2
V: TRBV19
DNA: TGTGCCAGTAGTATGGGGGGTGGGGGAAGAAGCTATGGCTACACCTTC
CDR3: CASSMGGGGRSYGYTF

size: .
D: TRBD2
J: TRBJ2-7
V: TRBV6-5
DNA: TGTGCCAGCAGTTTACTAGCGGGAGTGGGAGAGCAGTACTTC
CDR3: CASSLLAGVGEQYF

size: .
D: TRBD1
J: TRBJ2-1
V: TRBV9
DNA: TGTGCCAGCAGCTTTCGACAGGGATACAATGAGCAGTTCTTC
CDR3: CASSFRQGYNEQFF

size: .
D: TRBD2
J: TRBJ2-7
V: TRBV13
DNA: TGTGCCAGCAGGCCGGGAGGGGTCGGGTTCCACGAGCAGTACTTC
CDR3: CASRPGGVGFHEQYF

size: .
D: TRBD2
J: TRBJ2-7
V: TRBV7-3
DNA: TGTGCCAGCAGCCCGAGCGGGGCGCCCGAGCAGTACTTC
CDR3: CASSPSGAPEQYF

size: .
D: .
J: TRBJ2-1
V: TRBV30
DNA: TGTGCCTGGGCCAGAGGAGCGTATGAGCAGTTCTTC
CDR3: CAWARGAYEQFF

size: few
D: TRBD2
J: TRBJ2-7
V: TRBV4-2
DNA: TGTGCCAGCAGCCATAAAGCGGGAGGGCCCGACGAGCAGTACTTC
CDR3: CASSHKAGGPDEQYF

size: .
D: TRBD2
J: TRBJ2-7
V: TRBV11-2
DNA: TGTGCCAGCAGCTTAGTCGGGGGGACTAGCGGGACCTCCTACGAGCAGTACTTC
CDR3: CASSLVGGTSGTSYEQYF

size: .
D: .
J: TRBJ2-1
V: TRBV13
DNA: TGTGCCAGCAGCTTAGGGGACACGTACAATGAGCAGTTCTTC
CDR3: CASSLGDTYNEQFF

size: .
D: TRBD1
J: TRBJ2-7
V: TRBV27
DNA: TGTGCCAGCAGTTTAGGGACAGGGCTTTACGAGCAGTACTTC
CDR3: CASSLGTGLYEQYF

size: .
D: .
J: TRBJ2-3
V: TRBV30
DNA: TGTGCCTGGAGTGGCGGAGGTGATACGCAGTATTTT
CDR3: CAWSGGGDTQYF